Sequencing of this TCR beta chain was carried out in a study of shared clonotypes between healthy human individuals. Study-level background: Ranging from 18 to 49 in age, donors were two women and three men.

Worth noting for this clone: The antigen is undetermined. At the DNA level, this CDR3 is encoded by other sequences in the same sample as well.

Some 29,000 T cell genomes (about 210 ng DNA) went into each sorted-subset replicate. Method: immunoSEQ multiplex PCR; TCRdb's copy keeps in-frame clones and lacks some. The sample records 2.3 million or so clones, 93% being singletons. CDR3 length: 13 residues. V was pared by 5 bases and J by 5 bases, with 12 bases between. The germline V gene encodes CDR1 SGHTA and CDR2 FQGTGA. General study findings and limits: Against clonotypes common to all four donors, non-shared ones had lower generation probabilities.

V usage is TRBV7-3 and J usage is TRBJ2-5, with TRBD1 as a possible D gene (6 bases). Sequencing was carried out using naive CD4+ T cells from PBMCs. Indicated subset: CD45RA+ positively selected. The TCR was taken from a man in his late teens or twenties in good health. Some clones in this sample may be carry-over from other donors' samples. CDR3 region: CASSRGSRETQYF. In nucleotides, the CDR3 is TGTGCCAGCAGCAGGGGGAGCAGGGAGACCCAGTACTTC.